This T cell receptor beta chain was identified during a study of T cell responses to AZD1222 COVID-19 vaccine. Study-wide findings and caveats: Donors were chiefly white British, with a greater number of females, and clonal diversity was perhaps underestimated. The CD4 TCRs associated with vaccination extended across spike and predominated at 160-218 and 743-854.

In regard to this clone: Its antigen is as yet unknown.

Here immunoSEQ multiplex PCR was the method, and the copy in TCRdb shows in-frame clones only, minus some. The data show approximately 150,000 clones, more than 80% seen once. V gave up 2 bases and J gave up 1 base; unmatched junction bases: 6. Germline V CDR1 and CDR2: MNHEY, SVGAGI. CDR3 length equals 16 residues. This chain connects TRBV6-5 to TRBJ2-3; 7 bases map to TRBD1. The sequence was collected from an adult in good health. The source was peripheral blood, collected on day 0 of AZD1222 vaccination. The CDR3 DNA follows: TGTGCCAGCAGTTACGAGGGGGCAGGGGGCACAGATACGCAGTATTTT. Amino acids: CASSYEGAGGTDTQYF.